This paragraph covers one TCR beta chain sequence. Its antigen is not known. CDR1 is SGHAT, CDR2 FQNNGV, per germline. This CDR3 has 15 amino acids. The trim removed 3 bases at V and 4 bases at J, leaving 7 bases unmatched. These data are taken from a study of T-cell memory formation after mild COVID-19. Study background: TCR clusters were largely donor specific. Regarding the study as a whole: There was no confirmation that second-wave clones peaking on day 37 were SARS-CoV-2 specific. Among clones contracting day 15 to 85, CD4/CD8 was balanced, whereas later expanders leaned CD4+.

TCRalpha and TCRbeta libraries used 5'RACE with constant-segment primers and UMIs. TCRdb ran MiXCR on the 5' RACE reads and lists one entry per CDR3 protein. Of roughly 62,000 distinct CDR3 sequences listed, roughly 9.9% were seen once; the top ten hold approximately 1.1%. The receptor comes from a young man who had mild COVID-19 (a few samples of this study predate the infection). Cell type and time point are not known. Sequenced material: PBMCs or a T cell subset sorted from them (not recorded which). The chain carries TRBV11-2 and TRBJ2-5; TRBD1 agrees at 8 bases. The CDR3 nucleotides read TGTGCCAGCAGCTTGCAGGGGGCGCGTGGAGAGACCCAGTACTTC. Its protein product is CASSLQGARGETQYF.